The 8 T cell receptor beta chains given below trace back to one sample, sequenced in a study of CD8 T cells in ankylosing spondylitis. Overall study findings and caveats: Typical of ankylosing spondylitis blood, it appeared, was a TCR beta motif of roughly eight highly homologous variants.

Their antigen targets remain unknown. TCRdb processed the 5' RACE reads anew with MiXCR; each CDR3 protein has one entry. This table has 650,000 to 800,000 distinct CDR3 sequences, roughly 19% appearing once. The specimen sequenced was blood, either unsorted or a sorted T cell fraction (not recorded which). These receptors were obtained from a male donor with ankylosing spondylitis.

The chain is built from TRBV3-1 and TRBJ2-1; a weak D match, TRBD2 (6 bases). This CDR3 has 15 amino acids. The germline V gene encodes CDR1 LGHDT and CDR2 YNNKEL (reference sequence). V was pared by 4 bases and J by 1 base, with 11 bases between. CDR3 coding DNA: TGTGCCAGCAGCCGCGGGGAACCATCCTACAATGAGCAGTTCTTC. It translates to CASSRGEPSYNEQFF.

V usage is TRBV12-3 or TRBV12-4 and J usage is TRBJ2-1; D is possibly TRBD1 or TRBD2 (5 bases each). V was shortened by 3 bases and J by 10 bases, with 10 bases between the two germline ends. The CDR3 consists of 12 residues. The CDR3 coding sequence is TGTGCCAGCAGTTTCGAGGGGCCAGAGCAGTTCTTC. Translation gives CASSFEGPEQFF.

This clonotype appeared a few times. J is TRBJ2-1 and V is TRBV13; D call uncertain. CDR1 is PRHDT and CDR2 is FYEKMQ in the germline V gene (reference sequence). This CDR3 region has 13 residues. Trimming took off 5 bases at V and 6 bases at J, with 11 bases between the two ends. The CDR3 sequence is CASSITIANEQFF. The CDR3 bases are TGTGCCAGCAGCATAACTATCGCCAATGAGCAGTTCTTC.

The chain carries TRBV7-6 and TRBJ2-3; no definite D call. Germline V gives CDR1 SGHVS, CDR2 FNYEAQ. This CDR3 is built from 15 residues. The V gene lost 4 bases and the J gene lost 8 bases, with 19 bases spanning the gap. The CDR3 DNA follows: TGTGCCAGCAGCTCCCTAGAGGTCGGGTTAGGTACGCAGTATTTT. Its protein is CASSSLEVGLGTQYF.

The rearrangement joins TRBV10-3 to TRBJ1-1, with D possibly TRBD1 on 5 matching bases. This CDR3 comprises 16 residues. Looked up from germline, CDR1 is ENHRY and CDR2 is SYGVKD. Trimming took off 2 bases at V and 2 bases at J, with 15 bases between the two ends. The CDR3 DNA reads as TGTGCCATCAGTGAGCCAGGGCGTACCGTTAACACTGAAGCTTTCTTT. It codes for CAISEPGRTVNTEAFF.

The J gene is TRBJ2-3, the V gene TRBV11-2, with 9 bases fitting TRBD2. The germline V gene encodes CDR1 SGHAT and CDR2 FQNNGV. Trimming removed 4 bases from V and 2 bases from J; junction bases left unmatched: 7. CDR3 length: 16 residues. The CDR3 loop is CASSSFIAGVTDTQYF. For the CDR3, the DNA is TGTGCCAGCAGCTCGTTTATAGCGGGAGTCACAGATACGCAGTATTTT.

The chain uses TRBV20-1 and TRBJ2-1, with 7 bases aligning to TRBD2. The CDR3 totals 16 residues. Germline lookup yields CDR1 DFQATT and CDR2 SNEGSKA (reference sequence). With V trimmed by 3 bases and J by 5 bases, 13 bases remained unmatched. The CDR3 reads CSARGVGREAHNEQFF. As DNA, the CDR3 is TGCAGTGCTAGGGGGGTGGGACGGGAGGCCCACAATGAGCAGTTCTTC.

This clonotype was observed a handful of times. The rearrangement joins TRBV20-1 to TRBJ1-2, with TRBD1 matching over 7 bases. Per germline, CDR1 DFQATT and CDR2 SNEGSKA (reference sequence). Losses at the gene ends were 3 bases for V and 5 bases for J; bases not matched to a gene: 6. CDR3 length: 13 amino acids. The CDR3: CSAREGAGYGYTF. The CDR3 bases are TGCAGTGCTAGGGAGGGGGCCGGTTATGGCTACACCTTC.